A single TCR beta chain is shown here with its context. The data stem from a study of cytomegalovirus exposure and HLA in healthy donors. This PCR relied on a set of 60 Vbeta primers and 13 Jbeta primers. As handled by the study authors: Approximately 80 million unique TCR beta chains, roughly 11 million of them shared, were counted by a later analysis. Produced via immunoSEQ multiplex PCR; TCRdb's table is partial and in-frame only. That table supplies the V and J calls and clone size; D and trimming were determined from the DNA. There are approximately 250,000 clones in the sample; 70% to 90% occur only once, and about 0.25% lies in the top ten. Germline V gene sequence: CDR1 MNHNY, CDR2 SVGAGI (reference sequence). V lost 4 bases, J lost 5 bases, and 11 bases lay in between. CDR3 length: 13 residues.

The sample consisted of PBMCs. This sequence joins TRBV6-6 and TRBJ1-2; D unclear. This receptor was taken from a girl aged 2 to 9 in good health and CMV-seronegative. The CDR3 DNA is TGTGCCAGCAGTTCCTCGGCGGATTATGGCTACACCTTC. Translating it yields CASSSSADYGYTF.